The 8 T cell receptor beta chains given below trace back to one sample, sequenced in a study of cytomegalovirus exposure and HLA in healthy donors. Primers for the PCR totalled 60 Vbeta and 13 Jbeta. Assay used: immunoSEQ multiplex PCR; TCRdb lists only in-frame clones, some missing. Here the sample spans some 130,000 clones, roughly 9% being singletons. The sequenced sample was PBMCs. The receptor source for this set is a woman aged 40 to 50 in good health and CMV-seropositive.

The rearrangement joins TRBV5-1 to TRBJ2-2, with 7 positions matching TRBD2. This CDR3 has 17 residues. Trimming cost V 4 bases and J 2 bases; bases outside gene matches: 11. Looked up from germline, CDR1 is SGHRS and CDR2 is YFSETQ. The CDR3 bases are TGCGCCAGCAGCCCCTTGGCGGGGGTGGCTAACACCGGGGAGCTGTTTTTT. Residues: CASSPLAGVANTGELFF.

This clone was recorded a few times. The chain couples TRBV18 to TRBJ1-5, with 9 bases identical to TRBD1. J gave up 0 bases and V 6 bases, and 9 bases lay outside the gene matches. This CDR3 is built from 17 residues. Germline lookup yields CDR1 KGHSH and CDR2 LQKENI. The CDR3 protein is CASSSGTGGLSNQPQHF. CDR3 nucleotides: TGTGCCAGCTCCTCCGGTACAGGGGGCCTTAGCAATCAGCCCCAGCATTTT.

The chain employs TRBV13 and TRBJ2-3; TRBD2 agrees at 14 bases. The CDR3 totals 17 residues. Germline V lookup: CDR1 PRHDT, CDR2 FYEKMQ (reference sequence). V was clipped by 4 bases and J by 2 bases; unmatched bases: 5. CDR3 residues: CASSSGLAGAPTDTQYF. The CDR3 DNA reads TGTGCCAGCAGCTCGGGACTAGCGGGGGCCCCCACAGATACGCAGTATTTT. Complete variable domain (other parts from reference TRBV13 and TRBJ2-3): AAGVIQSPRHLIKEKRETATLKCYPIPRHDTVYWYQQGPGQDPQFLISFYEKMQSDKGSIPDRFSAQQFSDYHSELNMSSLELGDSALYFCASSSGLAGAPTDTQYFGPGTRLTVL.

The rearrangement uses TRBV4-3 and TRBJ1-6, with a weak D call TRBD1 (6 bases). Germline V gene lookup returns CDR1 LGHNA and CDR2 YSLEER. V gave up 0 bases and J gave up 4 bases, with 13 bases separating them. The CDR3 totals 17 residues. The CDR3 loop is CASSQEDRNLYNSPLHF. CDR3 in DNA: TGCGCCAGCAGCCAAGAAGACAGGAACCTATATAATTCACCCCTCCACTTT.

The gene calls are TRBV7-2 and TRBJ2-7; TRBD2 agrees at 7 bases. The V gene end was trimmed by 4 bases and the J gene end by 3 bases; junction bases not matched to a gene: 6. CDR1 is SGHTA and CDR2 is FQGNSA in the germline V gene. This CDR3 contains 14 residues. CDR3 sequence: CASSSGTTLYEQYF. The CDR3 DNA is TGTGCCAGCAGCTCCGGGACTACCCTCTACGAGCAGTACTTC.

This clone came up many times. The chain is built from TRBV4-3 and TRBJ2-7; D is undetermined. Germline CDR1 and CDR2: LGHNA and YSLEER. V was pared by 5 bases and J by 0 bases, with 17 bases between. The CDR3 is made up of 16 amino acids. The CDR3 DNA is TGCGCCAGCAGCGAACAAGCTACGGAGAGCTCCTACGAGCAGTACTTC. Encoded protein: CASSEQATESSYEQYF.

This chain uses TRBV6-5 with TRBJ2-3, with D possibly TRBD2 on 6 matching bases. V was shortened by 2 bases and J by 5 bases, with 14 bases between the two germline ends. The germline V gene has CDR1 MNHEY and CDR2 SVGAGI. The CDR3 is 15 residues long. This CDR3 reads CASSYRGLREDTQYF. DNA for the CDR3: TGTGCCAGCAGTTACAGGGGCCTGCGGGAAGATACGCAGTATTTT.

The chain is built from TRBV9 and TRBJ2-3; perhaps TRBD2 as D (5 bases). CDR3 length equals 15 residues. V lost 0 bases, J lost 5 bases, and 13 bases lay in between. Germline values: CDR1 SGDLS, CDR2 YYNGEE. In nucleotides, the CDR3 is TGTGCCAGCAGCGTAGCAACTAGTCAATTAGATACGCAGTATTTT. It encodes CASSVATSQLDTQYF.